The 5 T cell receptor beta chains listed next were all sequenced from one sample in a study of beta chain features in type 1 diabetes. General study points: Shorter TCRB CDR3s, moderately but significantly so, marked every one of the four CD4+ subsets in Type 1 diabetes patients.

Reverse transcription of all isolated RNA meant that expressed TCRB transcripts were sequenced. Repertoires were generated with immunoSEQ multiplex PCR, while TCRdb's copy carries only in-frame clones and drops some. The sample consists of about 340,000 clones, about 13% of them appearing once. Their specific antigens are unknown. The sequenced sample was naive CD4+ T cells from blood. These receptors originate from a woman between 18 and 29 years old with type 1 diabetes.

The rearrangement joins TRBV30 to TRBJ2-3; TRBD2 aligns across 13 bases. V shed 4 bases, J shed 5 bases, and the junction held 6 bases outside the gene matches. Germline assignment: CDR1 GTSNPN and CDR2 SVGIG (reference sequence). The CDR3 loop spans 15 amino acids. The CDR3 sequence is CAWTRLAGGVDTQYF. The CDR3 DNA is TGTGCCTGGACTCGACTAGCGGGAGGAGTAGATACGCAGTATTTT. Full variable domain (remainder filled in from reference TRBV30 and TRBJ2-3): SQTIHQWPATLVQPVGSPLSLECTVEGTSNPNLYWYRQAAGRGLQLLFYSVGIGQISSEVPQNLSASRPQDRQFILSSKKLLLSDSGFYLCAWTRLAGGVDTQYFGPGTRLTVL.

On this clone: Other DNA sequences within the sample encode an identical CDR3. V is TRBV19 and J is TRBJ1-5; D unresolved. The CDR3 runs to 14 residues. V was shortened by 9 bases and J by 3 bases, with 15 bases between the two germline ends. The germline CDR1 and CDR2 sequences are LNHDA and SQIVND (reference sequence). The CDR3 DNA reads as TGTGCCAGCACTAGTGGGCAGCTCAATCAGCCCCAGCATTTT. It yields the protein CASTSGQLNQPQHF.

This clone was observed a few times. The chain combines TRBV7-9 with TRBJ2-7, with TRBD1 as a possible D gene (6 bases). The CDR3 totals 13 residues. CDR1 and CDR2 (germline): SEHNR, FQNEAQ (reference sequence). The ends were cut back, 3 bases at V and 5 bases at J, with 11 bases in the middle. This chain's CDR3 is CASSLYRENEQYF. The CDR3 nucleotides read TGTGCCAGCAGCTTGTACAGGGAGAACGAGCAGTACTTC.

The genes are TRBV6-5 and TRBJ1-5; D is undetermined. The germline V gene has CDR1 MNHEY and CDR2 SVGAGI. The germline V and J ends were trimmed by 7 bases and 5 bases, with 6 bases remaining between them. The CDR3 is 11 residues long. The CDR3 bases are TGTGCCAGCACCCCTCATCAGCCCCAGCATTTT. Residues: CASTPHQPQHF.

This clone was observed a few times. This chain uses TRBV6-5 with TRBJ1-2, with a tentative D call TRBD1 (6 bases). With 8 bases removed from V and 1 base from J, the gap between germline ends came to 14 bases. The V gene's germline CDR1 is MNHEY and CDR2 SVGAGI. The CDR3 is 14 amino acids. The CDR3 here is CASFTGLGNYGYTF. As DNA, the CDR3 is TGTGCCAGCTTCACAGGGTTGGGTAACTATGGCTACACCTTC.